The 2 T cell receptor beta chains below were found in one sample sequenced in a study of T cell clones after liver transplantation. The data were produced by immunoSEQ multiplex PCR, yet TCRdb's version contains in-frame clones alone and is incomplete. The table lists roughly 100,000 clones, around 80% of them singletons. Sequenced material: CD4+ T cells from blood, taken around 44 months after liver transplant. The receptors here all came from a human patient who received a liver transplant. Some T cells could come from the graft donor.

The chain has TRBV28 and TRBJ2-1; D uncertain. V lost 2 bases, J lost 9 bases, and 5 bases lay in between. This CDR3 contains 11 residues. Germline values: CDR1 MDHEN, CDR2 SYDVKM. CDR3 bases: TGTGCCAGCAGTTTAAGGGTTGAGCAGTTCTTC. Its translation is CASSLRVEQFF.

This rearrangement joins TRBV19 to TRBJ2-7; unclear D gene. V was clipped by 3 bases and J by 0 bases, with 12 bases between them. This CDR3 spans 15 amino acids. The V gene's germline CDR1 is LNHDA and CDR2 SQIVND (reference sequence). CDR3 sequence: CASSMGGRSSYEQYF. CDR3 DNA: TGTGCCAGTAGTATGGGCGGACGTAGCTCCTACGAGCAGTACTTC.